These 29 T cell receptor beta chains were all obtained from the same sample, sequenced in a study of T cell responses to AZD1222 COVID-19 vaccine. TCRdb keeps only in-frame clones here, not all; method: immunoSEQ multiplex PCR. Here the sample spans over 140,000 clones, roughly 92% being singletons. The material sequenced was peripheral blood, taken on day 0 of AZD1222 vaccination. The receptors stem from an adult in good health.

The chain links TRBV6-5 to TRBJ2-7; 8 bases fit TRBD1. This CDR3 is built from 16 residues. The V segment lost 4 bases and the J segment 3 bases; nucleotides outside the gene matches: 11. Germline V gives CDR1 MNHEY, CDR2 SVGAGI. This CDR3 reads CASSSPRGQEFYEQYF. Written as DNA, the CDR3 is TGTGCCAGCAGTTCTCCACGGGGACAGGAGTTCTACGAGCAGTACTTC.

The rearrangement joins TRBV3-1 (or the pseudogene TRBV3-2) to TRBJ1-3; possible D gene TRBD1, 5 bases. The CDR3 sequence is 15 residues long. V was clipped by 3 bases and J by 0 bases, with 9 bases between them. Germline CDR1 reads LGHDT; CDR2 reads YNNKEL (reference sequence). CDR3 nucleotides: TGTGCCAGCAGCCATGACAGTAGCTCTGGAAACACCATATATTTT. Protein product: CASSHDSSSGNTIYF.

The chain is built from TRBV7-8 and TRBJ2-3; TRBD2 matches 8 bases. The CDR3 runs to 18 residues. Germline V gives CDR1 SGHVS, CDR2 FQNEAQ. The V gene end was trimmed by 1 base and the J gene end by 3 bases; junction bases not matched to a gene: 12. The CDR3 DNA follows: TGTGCCAGCAGCTTAGTGTCGGGTTTAGCGGGGTTGACAGATACGCAGTATTTT. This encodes CASSLVSGLAGLTDTQYF.

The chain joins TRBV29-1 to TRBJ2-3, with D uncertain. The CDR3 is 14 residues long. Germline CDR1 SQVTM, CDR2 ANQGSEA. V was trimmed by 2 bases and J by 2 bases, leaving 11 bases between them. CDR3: CSVEPRLATDTQYF. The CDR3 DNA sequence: TGCAGCGTTGAACCCCGATTGGCCACAGATACGCAGTATTTT.

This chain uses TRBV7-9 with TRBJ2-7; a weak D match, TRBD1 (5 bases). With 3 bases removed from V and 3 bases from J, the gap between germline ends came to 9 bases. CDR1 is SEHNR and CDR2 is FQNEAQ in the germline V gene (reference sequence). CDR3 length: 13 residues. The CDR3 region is CASSLAGIYEQYF. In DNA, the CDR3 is TGTGCCAGCAGCTTGGCAGGGATCTACGAGCAGTACTTC.

The CDR3 here is CASSLVEGSLNQPQHF. The CDR3 bases are TGTGCCAGCAGCTTAGTGGAGGGGTCACTCAATCAGCCCCAGCATTTT. V and J are TRBV7-9 and TRBJ1-5; the D gene is possibly TRBD1 (5 bases). Germline V gene data show CDR1 as SEHNR and CDR2 as FQNEAQ (reference sequence). The CDR3 is 16 residues long. The V end lost 1 base, the J end lost 3 bases, and 13 bases lay between the germline ends.

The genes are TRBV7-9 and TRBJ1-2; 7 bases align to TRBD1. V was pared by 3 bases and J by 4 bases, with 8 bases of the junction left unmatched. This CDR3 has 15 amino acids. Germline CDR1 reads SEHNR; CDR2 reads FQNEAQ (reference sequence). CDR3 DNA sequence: TGTGCCAGCAGCTTCATTAGTAGGGGGCTCTATGGCTACACCTTC. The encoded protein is CASSFISRGLYGYTF. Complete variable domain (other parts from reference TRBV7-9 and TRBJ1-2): DTGVSQNPRHKITKRGQNVTFRCDPISEHNRLYWYRQTLGQGPEFLTYFQNEAQLEKSRLLSDRFSAERPKGSFSTLEIQRTEQGDSAMYLCASSFISRGLYGYTFGSGTRLTVV.

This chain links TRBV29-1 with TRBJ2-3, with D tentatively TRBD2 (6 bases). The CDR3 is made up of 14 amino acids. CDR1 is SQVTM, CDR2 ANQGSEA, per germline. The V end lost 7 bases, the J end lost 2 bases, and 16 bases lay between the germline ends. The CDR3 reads CSGWTISNTDTQYF. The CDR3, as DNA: TGCAGCGGGTGGACTATCAGTAACACAGATACGCAGTATTTT.

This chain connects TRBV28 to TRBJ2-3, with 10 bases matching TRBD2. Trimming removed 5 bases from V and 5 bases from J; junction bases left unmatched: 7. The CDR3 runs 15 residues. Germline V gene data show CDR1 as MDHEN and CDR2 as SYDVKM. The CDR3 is CASSPSGGAGDTQYF. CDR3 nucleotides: TGTGCCAGCAGTCCAAGCGGGGGGGCCGGAGATACGCAGTATTTT.

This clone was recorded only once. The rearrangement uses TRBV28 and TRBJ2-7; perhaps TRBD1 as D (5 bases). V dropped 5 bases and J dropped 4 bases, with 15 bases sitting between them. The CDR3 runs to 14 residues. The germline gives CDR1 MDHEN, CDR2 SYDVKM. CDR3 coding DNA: TGTGCCAGCAGTGGAGAGGCCCCAGGGTACGAGCAGTACTTC. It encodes CASSGEAPGYEQYF.

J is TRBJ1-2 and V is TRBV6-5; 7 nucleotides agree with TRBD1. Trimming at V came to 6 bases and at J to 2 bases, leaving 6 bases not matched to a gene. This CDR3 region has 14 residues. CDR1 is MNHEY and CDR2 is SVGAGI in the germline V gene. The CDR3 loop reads CASRLGTANYGYTF. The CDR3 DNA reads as TGTGCCAGCAGATTGGGGACAGCAAACTATGGCTACACCTTC.

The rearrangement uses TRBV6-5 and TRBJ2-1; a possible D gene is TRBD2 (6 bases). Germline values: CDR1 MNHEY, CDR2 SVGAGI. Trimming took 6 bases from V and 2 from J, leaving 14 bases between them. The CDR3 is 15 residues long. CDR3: CASRSGGPTYNEQFF. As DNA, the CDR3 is TGTGCCAGCAGGTCCGGGGGACCCACCTACAATGAGCAGTTCTTC.

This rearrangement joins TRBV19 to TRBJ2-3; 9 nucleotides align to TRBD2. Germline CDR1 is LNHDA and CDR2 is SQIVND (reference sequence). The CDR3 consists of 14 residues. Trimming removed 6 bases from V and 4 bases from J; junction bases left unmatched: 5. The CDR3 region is CASRPAGGADTQYF. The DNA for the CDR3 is TGTGCCAGTAGGCCTGCGGGGGGGGCAGATACGCAGTATTTT.

CDR3 in amino acids: CASGGLHYEQYF. DNA of the CDR3: TGTGCCAGCGGGGGACTCCACTACGAGCAGTACTTC. V gene TRBV28 combines with J gene TRBJ2-7; a weak D match, TRBD2 (6 bases). Germline V CDR1 and CDR2: MDHEN, SYDVKM. The CDR3 runs to 12 residues. The germline V and J ends were trimmed by 8 bases and 3 bases, with 11 bases remaining between them.

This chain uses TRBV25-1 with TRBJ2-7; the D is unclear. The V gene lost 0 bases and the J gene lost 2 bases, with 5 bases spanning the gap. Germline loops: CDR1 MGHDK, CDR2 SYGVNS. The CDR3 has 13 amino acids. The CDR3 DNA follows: TGTGCCAGCAGTGAATATGGGGCCTACGAGCAGTACTTC. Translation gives CASSEYGAYEQYF.

CDR3 in amino acids: CASSPSRGYNSPLHF. CDR3 bases: TGTGCCAGCAGTCCCTCCAGGGGCTATAATTCACCCCTCCACTTT. The chain recombines TRBV7-9 with TRBJ1-6; tentatively, D is TRBD1 (6 bases). V lost 6 bases and J 3 bases, leaving 12 bases between the germline ends. There are 15 residues in the CDR3. CDR1 and CDR2 from the germline V gene are SEHNR and FQNEAQ (reference sequence).

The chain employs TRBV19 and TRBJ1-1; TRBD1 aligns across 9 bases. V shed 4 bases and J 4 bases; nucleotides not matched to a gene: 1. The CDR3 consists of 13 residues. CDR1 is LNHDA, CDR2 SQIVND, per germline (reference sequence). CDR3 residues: CASSKTGGTEAFF. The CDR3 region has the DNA TGTGCCAGTAGTAAGACAGGGGGCACTGAAGCTTTCTTT.

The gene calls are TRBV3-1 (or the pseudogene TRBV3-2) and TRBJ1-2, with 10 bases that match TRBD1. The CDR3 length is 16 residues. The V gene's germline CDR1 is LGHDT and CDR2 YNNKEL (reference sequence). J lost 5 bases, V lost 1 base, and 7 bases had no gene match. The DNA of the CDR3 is TGTGCCAGCAGCCAAGGGACAGGGGGAGGGCGTTATGGCTACACCTTC. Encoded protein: CASSQGTGGGRYGYTF.

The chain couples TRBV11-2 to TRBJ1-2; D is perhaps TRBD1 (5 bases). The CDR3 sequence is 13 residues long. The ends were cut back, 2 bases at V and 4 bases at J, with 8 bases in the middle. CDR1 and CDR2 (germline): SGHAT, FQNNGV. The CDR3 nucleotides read TGTGCCAGCAGCTTAACAGGAGCCTATGGCTACACCTTC. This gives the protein CASSLTGAYGYTF.

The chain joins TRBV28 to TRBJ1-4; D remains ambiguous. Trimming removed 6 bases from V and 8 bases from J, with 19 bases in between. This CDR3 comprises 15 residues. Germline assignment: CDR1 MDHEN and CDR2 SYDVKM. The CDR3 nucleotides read TGTGCCAGCAGAGCCCCGAAGGCTTTGTGGGAAAAACTGTTTTTT. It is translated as CASRAPKALWEKLFF.

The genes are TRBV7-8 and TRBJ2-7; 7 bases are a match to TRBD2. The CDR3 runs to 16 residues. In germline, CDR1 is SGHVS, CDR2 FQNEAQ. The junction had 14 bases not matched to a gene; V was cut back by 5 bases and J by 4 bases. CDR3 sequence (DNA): TGTGCCAGCAGCCAACGCGGGGGACCGACGCCATACGAGCAGTACTTC. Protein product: CASSQRGGPTPYEQYF.

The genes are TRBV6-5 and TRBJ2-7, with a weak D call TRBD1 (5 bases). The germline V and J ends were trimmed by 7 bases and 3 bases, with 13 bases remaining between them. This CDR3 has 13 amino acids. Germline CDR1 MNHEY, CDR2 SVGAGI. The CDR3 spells CASIPGINYEQYF. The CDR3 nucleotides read TGTGCCAGCATCCCAGGGATAAACTACGAGCAGTACTTC.

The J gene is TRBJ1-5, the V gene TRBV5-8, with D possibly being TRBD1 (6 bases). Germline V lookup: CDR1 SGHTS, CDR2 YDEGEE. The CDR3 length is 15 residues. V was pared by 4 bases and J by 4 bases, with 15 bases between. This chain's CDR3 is CASSQGLRGNQPQHF. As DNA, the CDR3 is TGTGCCAGCAGCCAGGGGTTGAGGGGGAATCAGCCCCAGCATTTT.

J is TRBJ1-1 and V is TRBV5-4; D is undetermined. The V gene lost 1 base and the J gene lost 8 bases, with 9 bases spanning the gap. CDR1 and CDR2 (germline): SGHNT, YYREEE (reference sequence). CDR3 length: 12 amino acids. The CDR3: CASSLMGKEAFF. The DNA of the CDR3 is TGTGCCAGCAGCTTGATGGGGAAGGAAGCTTTCTTT. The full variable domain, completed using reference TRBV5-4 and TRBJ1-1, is ETGVTQSPTHLIKTRGQQVTLRCSSQSGHNTVSWYQQALGQGPQFIFQYYREEENGRGNFPPRFSGLQFPNYSSELNVNALELDDSALYLCASSLMGKEAFFGQGTRLTVV.

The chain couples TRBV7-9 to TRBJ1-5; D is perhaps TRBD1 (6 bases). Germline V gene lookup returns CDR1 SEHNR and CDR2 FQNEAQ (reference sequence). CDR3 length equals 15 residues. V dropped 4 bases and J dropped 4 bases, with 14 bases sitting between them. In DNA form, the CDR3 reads TGTGCCAGCAGCTCCGTGACAGGCGGTAATCAGCCCCAGCATTTT. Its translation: CASSSVTGGNQPQHF. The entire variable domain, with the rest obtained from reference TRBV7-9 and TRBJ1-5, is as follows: DTGVSQNPRHKITKRGQNVTFRCDPISEHNRLYWYRQTLGQGPEFLTYFQNEAQLEKSRLLSDRFSAERPKGSFSTLEIQRTEQGDSAMYLCASSSVTGGNQPQHFGDGTRLSIL.

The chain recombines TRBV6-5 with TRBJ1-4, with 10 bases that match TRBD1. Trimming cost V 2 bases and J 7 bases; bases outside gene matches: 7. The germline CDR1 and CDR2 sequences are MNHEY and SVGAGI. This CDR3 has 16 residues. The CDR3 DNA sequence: TGTGCCAGCAGTTACGACAGGGGGCTTCGTGGTGAAAAACTGTTTTTT. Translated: CASSYDRGLRGEKLFF.

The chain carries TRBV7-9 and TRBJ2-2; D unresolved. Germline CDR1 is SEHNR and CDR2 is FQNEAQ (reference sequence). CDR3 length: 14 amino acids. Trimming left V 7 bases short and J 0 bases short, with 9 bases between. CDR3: CASKKDPNTGELFF. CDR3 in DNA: TGTGCCAGCAAAAAGGACCCGAACACCGGGGAGCTGTTTTTT.

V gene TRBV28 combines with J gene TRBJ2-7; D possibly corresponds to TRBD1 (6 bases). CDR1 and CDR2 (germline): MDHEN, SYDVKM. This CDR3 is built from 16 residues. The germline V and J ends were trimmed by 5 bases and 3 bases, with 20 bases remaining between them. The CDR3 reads CASSHRDFRGLYEQYF. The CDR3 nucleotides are TGTGCCAGCAGTCACCGAGACTTCAGGGGCCTCTACGAGCAGTACTTC.

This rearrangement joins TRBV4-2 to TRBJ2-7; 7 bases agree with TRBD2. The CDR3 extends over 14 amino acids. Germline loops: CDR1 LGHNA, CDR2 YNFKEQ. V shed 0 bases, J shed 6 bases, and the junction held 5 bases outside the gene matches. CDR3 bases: TGTGCCAGCAGCCAAGATAGGGCTAGCGGCGAGCAGTACTTC. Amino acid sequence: CASSQDRASGEQYF.